This T cell receptor (beta chain) was observed in a study of T cell changes during pregnancy in multiple sclerosis. This CDR3 has 17 amino acids. Germline V gives CDR1 KGHSH, CDR2 LQKENI. V trimming: 4 bases; J trimming: 4 bases; junction bases outside the gene matches: 11. Assay used: immunoSEQ multiplex PCR; TCRdb lists only in-frame clones, some missing. The sample lists 55,000 to 70,000 clones, just under 95% occurring once. The origin of this receptor is a female donor with multiple sclerosis, enrolled in a pregnancy study. This chain uses TRBV18 with TRBJ2-1, with 9 nucleotides matching TRBD2. Source: CD4+ T cells from peripheral blood mononuclear cells, taken before pregnancy. CDR3 sequence reads: CASSLTLAGVGYNEQFF. CDR3 bases: TGTGCCAGCTCACTAACATTAGCGGGAGTAGGATACAATGAGCAGTTCTTC. The whole variable domain, remainder taken from reference TRBV18 and TRBJ2-1, is NAGVMQNPRHLVRRRGQEARLRCSPMKGHSHVYWYRQLPEEGLKFMVYLQKENIIDESGMPKERFSAEFPKEGPSILRIQQVVRGDSAAYFCASSLTLAGVGYNEQFFGPGTRLTVL.